This TCR beta chain came from a study of vaccination effects on CD4 cells after COVID-19. This clone came up a few times. Antigen: not known. Sequencing used immunoSEQ multiplex PCR; TCRdb keeps in-frame clones, though not all of them. Of tens of thousands of clones in the sample, 72% were seen once. When around nine days of culture had elapsed, CD4+ T cells were isolated. Half the medium was swapped for IL-2 medium on days 3 and 7. Deletions cut 5 bases from V and 4 bases from J, with 14 bases between. CDR1 is LNHDA, CDR2 SQIVND, per germline (reference sequence). The CDR3 has 14 amino acids. This specimen consisted of CD4+ T cells from PBMCs cultured without peptide, obtained before COVID-19 vaccination. The J gene is TRBJ1-2, the V gene TRBV19, with D perhaps matching TRBD1 (6 bases). The TCR comes from a human donor who had a prior SARS-CoV-2 infection. This CDR3 is CASSQPGHRYGYTF. The CDR3 bases are TGTGCCAGTAGTCAACCGGGACACCGCTATGGCTACACCTTC.